The rows below give T cell receptor beta chains drawn from one sample of a study of T cell responses to AZD1222 COVID-19 vaccine. Sequencing was performed with immunoSEQ multiplex PCR; in TCRdb, only in-frame clones are kept and a portion is missing. The sample has about 120,000 clones; about 88% are singletons. The material sequenced was peripheral blood, taken on day 0 of AZD1222 vaccination. The receptor source for this set is an adult in good health. The CDR3 runs from the conserved cysteine through the conserved F or W. The D gene is left open where the match is weak. The size field is filled for only some rows; it gives once, few, many or a size class.

abundance: -
j_gene: TRBJ2-7
v_gene: TRBV5-6
d_gene: -
CDR3aa: CASSRESYEQYF
CDR3nt: TGTGCCAGCAGCCGCGAGTCCTACGAGCAGTACTTC

abundance: once
j_gene: TRBJ1-1
v_gene: TRBV29-1
d_gene: -
CDR3aa: CSANSQGPYRTEAFF
CDR3nt: TGCAGTGCCAACTCCCAGGGGCCCTATCGGACTGAAGCTTTCTTT

abundance: -
j_gene: TRBJ2-1
v_gene: TRBV7-9
d_gene: TRBD2
CDR3aa: CASSLRLGLAEFYNEQFF
CDR3nt: TGTGCCAGCAGCTTAAGGTTAGGACTAGCGGAGTTCTACAATGAGCAGTTCTTC

abundance: -
j_gene: TRBJ1-2
v_gene: TRBV24-1
d_gene: TRBD1
CDR3aa: CATSDLGQGGREYGYTF
CDR3nt: TGTGCCACCAGTGATTTGGGACAGGGGGGGCGCGAGTATGGCTACACCTTC

abundance: -
j_gene: TRBJ2-7
v_gene: TRBV6-2/TRBV6-3
d_gene: -
CDR3aa: CASSQTTYEQYF
CDR3nt: TGTGCCAGCAGCCAGACTACCTACGAGCAGTACTTC

abundance: -
j_gene: TRBJ1-4
v_gene: TRBV5-1
d_gene: TRBD1
CDR3aa: CASSFLTGGNEKLFF
CDR3nt: TGCGCCAGCAGCTTTTTAACAGGGGGGAATGAAAAACTGTTTTTT

abundance: -
j_gene: TRBJ1-2
v_gene: TRBV7-2
d_gene: -
CDR3aa: CASSLTRVQGYTF
CDR3nt: TGTGCCAGCAGCTTAACACGGGTTCAGGGCTACACCTTC

abundance: -
j_gene: TRBJ2-6
v_gene: TRBV6-2/TRBV6-3
d_gene: -
CDR3aa: CASSFSRVNSGANVLTF
CDR3nt: TGTGCCAGCAGTTTCTCCCGGGTCAACTCTGGGGCCAACGTCCTGACTTTC

abundance: -
j_gene: TRBJ1-4
v_gene: TRBV6-5
d_gene: -
CDR3aa: CASSYQGPSEKLFF
CDR3nt: TGTGCCAGCAGTTATCAGGGGCCAAGTGAAAAACTGTTTTTT

abundance: -
j_gene: TRBJ1-5
v_gene: TRBV3-1/TRBV3-2
d_gene: TRBD1
CDR3aa: CASSLGTVNQPQHF
CDR3nt: TGTGCCAGCAGTCTAGGGACAGTCAATCAGCCCCAGCATTTT

abundance: -
j_gene: TRBJ1-3
v_gene: TRBV19
d_gene: -
CDR3aa: CASSSRVRRNTIYF
CDR3nt: TGTGCCAGTAGTTCCCGGGTCCGCAGAAACACCATATATTTT

abundance: few
j_gene: TRBJ2-2
v_gene: TRBV11-3
d_gene: -
CDR3aa: CASSLDLNTGELFF
CDR3nt: TGTGCCAGCAGCTTAGACCTGAACACCGGGGAGCTGTTTTTT

abundance: -
j_gene: TRBJ2-5
v_gene: TRBV6-4
d_gene: -
CDR3aa: CASECGREGQETQYF
CDR3nt: TGTGCCAGCGAGTGTGGAAGGGAAGGGCAAGAGACCCAGTACTTC

abundance: once
j_gene: TRBJ1-2
v_gene: TRBV7-8
d_gene: -
CDR3aa: CASSLAQEGYTF
CDR3nt: TGTGCCAGCAGCTTAGCGCAGGAGGGCTACACCTTC

abundance: -
j_gene: TRBJ2-7
v_gene: TRBV30
d_gene: -
CDR3aa: CAWSHSTYEQYF
CDR3nt: TGTGCCTGGTCTCACAGTACCTACGAGCAGTACTTC